This TCR beta chain originates from a study of blood T cells in healthy people across ages. Study-level information: About one barcoded beta molecule per two T cells was the capture yield of template switching. Notes on the study in general: Correlation between TCR beta diversity and naive T cell percentage was strong.

Only a few counts were recorded for this clonotype. Its target is unknown. Primers used in a second PCR of roughly 6 to 11 cycles were a sample-barcoded 5' primer and a J-beta primer mix. CDR3-containing paired-end reads numbering at least 3 million came from each sample. TCRdb re-analysed the 5' RACE reads in MiXCR, keeping a single row per CDR3 protein. The sample records 750,000 to 950,000 distinct CDR3 sequences, about 26% being singletons. There are 16 residues in the CDR3. From germline, CDR1 is SGHRS and CDR2 YFSETQ. The ends were cut back, 1 base at V and 0 bases at J, with 8 bases in the middle. The data were also submitted as part of a second study, on T cells of mothers and their children. That work states: A primer called M1S, used in the second PCR, added sample barcodes and 2-4 random nucleotides.

The sequenced sample consisted of blood. The receptor was isolated from a boy between 5 and 17 years old in good health. The chain is built from TRBV5-1 and TRBJ2-6, with D tentatively TRBD1 (5 bases). The CDR3, as DNA: TGCGCCAGCAGCTTGTCAGGGTTCTCTGGGGCCAACGTCCTGACTTTC. Translating it yields CASSLSGFSGANVLTF.